These T cell receptor beta chains were read from a single sample in a study of beta chain features in type 1 diabetes. Here immunoSEQ multiplex PCR was the method, and the copy in TCRdb shows in-frame clones only, minus some. There are fewer than 300,000 clones in the sample; roughly a tenth occur only once, and approximately 0.017% lies in the top ten. Sequenced input: naive CD4+ T cells from blood. The receptors derive from a man aged 25-45 years with type 1 diabetes. CDR3s include the opening cysteine and the closing phenylalanine or tryptophan. The D gene is left open where the match is weak. Size tells how often a clone was seen (once, few, many) or the class of an expanded clone, and some rows leave it out.

D: .
V: TRBV7-3
J: TRBJ1-5
size: .
CDR3: CASSLGPDQPQHF
DNA: TGTGCCAGCAGCTTAGGGCCCGATCAGCCCCAGCATTTT

D: TRBD2
V: TRBV7-9
J: TRBJ2-7
size: .
CDR3: CASSLETSGVYEQYF
DNA: TGTGCCAGCAGCCTCGAGACTAGCGGGGTATACGAGCAGTACTTC

D: TRBD1
V: TRBV5-1
J: TRBJ2-5
size: .
CDR3: CASRPTGGLETQYF
DNA: TGCGCCAGCAGACCGACAGGGGGCTTGGAGACCCAGTACTTC

D: TRBD1
V: TRBV27
J: TRBJ2-1
size: .
CDR3: CASSFDRAGEQFF
DNA: TGTGCCAGCAGTTTCGACAGGGCCGGCGAGCAGTTCTTC

D: TRBD1
V: TRBV28
J: TRBJ1-2
size: .
CDR3: CASSSGGNNYGYTF
DNA: TGTGCCAGCAGCTCAGGGGGGAACAACTATGGCTACACCTTC

D: .
V: TRBV29-1
J: TRBJ2-2
size: few
CDR3: CSVVQVGELFF
DNA: TGCAGCGTTGTGCAGGTCGGGGAGCTGTTTTTT

D: TRBD2
V: TRBV28
J: TRBJ2-7
size: few
CDR3: CASSLAGTNFDEQYF
DNA: TGTGCCAGCAGTTTAGCCGGGACTAATTTTGACGAGCAGTACTTC

D: .
V: TRBV12-5
J: TRBJ1-1
size: few
CDR3: CASGSTADEAFF
DNA: TGTGCTAGTGGTTCCACAGCCGATGAAGCTTTCTTT

D: TRBD1
V: TRBV5-1
J: TRBJ2-7
size: .
CDR3: CASSLEGQSYEQYF
DNA: TGCGCCAGCAGCTTGGAGGGACAGAGTTACGAGCAGTACTTC

D: TRBD2
V: TRBV7-8
J: TRBJ2-3
size: .
CDR3: CASSLELAGVTDTQYF
DNA: TGTGCCAGCAGCTTAGAACTAGCGGGGGTCACAGATACGCAGTATTTT

D: .
V: TRBV5-6
J: TRBJ1-1
size: .
CDR3: CASSSRKTAIEAFF
DNA: TGTGCCAGCAGCTCGAGAAAGACAGCCATTGAAGCTTTCTTT

D: TRBD1
V: TRBV5-4
J: TRBJ1-2
size: few
CDR3: CASRQGPPIANYGYTF
DNA: TGTGCCAGCAGACAGGGGCCACCCATAGCTAACTATGGCTACACCTTC

D: TRBD1
V: TRBV5-1
J: TRBJ2-5
size: few
CDR3: CASSLGQGHETQYF
DNA: TGCGCCAGCAGCTTGGGACAGGGACACGAGACCCAGTACTTC

D: .
V: TRBV28
J: TRBJ1-5
size: few
CDR3: CASTSWGRGPSNQPQHF
DNA: TGTGCCAGCACCTCATGGGGCAGGGGCCCAAGCAATCAGCCCCAGCATTTT

D: .
V: TRBV6-5
J: TRBJ2-6
size: few
CDR3: CASSYQAGDPNVLTF
DNA: TGTGCCAGCAGTTACCAAGCAGGGGACCCCAACGTCCTGACTTTC

D: .
V: TRBV19
J: TRBJ1-2
size: .
CDR3: CASSIARGAFTYGYTF
DNA: TGTGCCAGTAGTATAGCCCGCGGGGCGTTTACCTATGGCTACACCTTC

D: .
V: TRBV2
J: TRBJ2-5
size: few
CDR3: CASTESQETQYF
DNA: TGTGCCAGCACTGAGAGCCAAGAGACCCAGTACTTC

D: TRBD1
V: TRBV10-2
J: TRBJ1-1
size: .
CDR3: CASSDSSDRETEAFF
DNA: TGCGCCAGCAGTGATTCATCCGACAGGGAGACTGAAGCTTTCTTT

D: TRBD1
V: TRBV6-5
J: TRBJ2-7
size: few
CDR3: CASRSDRGSYEQYF
DNA: TGTGCCAGCAGGTCCGACAGGGGCTCCTACGAGCAGTACTTC

D: .
V: TRBV28
J: TRBJ2-5
size: few
CDR3: CATKGQETQYF
DNA: TGTGCCACTAAGGGGCAAGAGACCCAGTACTTC

D: TRBD1
V: TRBV10-3
J: TRBJ2-7
size: few
CDR3: CAISESGTAYEQYF
DNA: TGTGCCATCAGTGAGTCCGGGACAGCCTACGAGCAGTACTTC

D: .
V: TRBV7-2
J: TRBJ2-2
size: few
CDR3: CASSLVRSQITGELFF
DNA: TGTGCCAGCAGCTTAGTAAGGAGCCAAATCACCGGGGAGCTGTTTTTT

D: .
V: TRBV6-5
J: TRBJ2-1
size: .
CDR3: CASSYPGERQFF
DNA: TGTGCCAGCAGTTATCCGGGAGAGCGGCAGTTCTTC

D: TRBD1
V: TRBV25-1
J: TRBJ1-2
size: .
CDR3: CASSGPGQGSGYGYTF
DNA: TGTGCCAGCAGTGGACCGGGACAGGGGTCGGGCTATGGCTACACCTTC

D: .
V: TRBV5-1
J: TRBJ1-2
size: .
CDR3: CASSLGWQAYYTF
DNA: TGCGCCAGCAGCTTGGGGTGGCAGGCTTACTACACCTTC

D: .
V: TRBV6-5
J: TRBJ2-1
size: few
CDR3: CASSYTNSGGYNEQFF
DNA: TGTGCCAGCAGTTACACGAACAGCGGTGGGTACAATGAGCAGTTCTTC

D: .
V: TRBV6-5
J: TRBJ2-1
size: .
CDR3: CASSSPGNEQFF
DNA: TGTGCCAGCAGTTCTCCGGGGAATGAGCAGTTCTTC

D: .
V: TRBV5-4
J: TRBJ2-2
size: few
CDR3: CASFLSRGKGELFF
DNA: TGTGCCAGCTTCTTATCAAGGGGGAAGGGGGAGCTGTTTTTT